This T cell receptor (beta chain) appears in the sequencing data of a study of blood T cell repertoires in COVID-19. As for the study in general: Some COVID-19 samples were acute and others convalescent; all came from the United States, Italy and Spain.

The authors' processing: Quantification of nucleated cells was approximated via reference gene primer amplification. Clones were read by immunoSEQ multiplex PCR, and TCRdb kept only the in-frame ones, dropping some. V and J calls and clone size are as listed in that table; D and trimming were resolved from the DNA. The repertoire holds a few hundred thousand clones, with roughly 85% as singletons. Trimming cost V 7 bases and J 3 bases, with 12 bases left between them. The CDR3 sequence is 13 residues long. This clone came up once. Participants were aged about 18 to 100 years from 20 to 30 US areas. Recovery meant two consecutive negative NP/OP PCR tests, professional clearance, or resolved symptoms.

This chain connects TRBV12-3 or TRBV12-4 to TRBJ1-1; the D gene is possibly TRBD1 (5 bases). Sequencing was performed on PBMCs or T cells enriched from blood (not recorded which). The origin of this receptor is a woman in her 30s who had recovered from COVID-19. The CDR3 bases are TGTGCCAGCACCAGGCGGGGGGACACTGAAGCTTTCTTT. Encoded protein: CASTRRGDTEAFF.